This is a list of T cell receptor beta chains from one sample in a study of cytomegalovirus exposure and HLA in healthy donors. Libraries were prepared by immunoSEQ multiplex PCR; TCRdb keeps only in-frame clonotypes and omits some of them. This sample has some 90,000 clones; around nine tenths occur once, and the top ten carry roughly 4%. The sequenced material came from PBMCs. These receptors all stem from a woman aged 30 to 39 in good health and CMV-seronegative. Each CDR3 is given with its conserved first and last residue. The order of the fields is CDR3 protein, CDR3 DNA, V gene, J gene, clone size, D gene. The D gene is left open where the match is weak. Clone size is not always given. Where it is, it says once, few, many or a class for expanded clones.

CDR3 protein: CASILLASFPGLAGNNEQFF
CDR3 DNA: TGTGCCAGCATCCTGCTTGCCTCGTTTCCGGGACTAGCGGGGAACAATGAGCAGTTCTTC
V gene: TRBV7-8
J gene: TRBJ2-1
clone size: .
D gene: TRBD2

CDR3 protein: CASSSTSGRRDTGELFF
CDR3 DNA: TGTGCCAGCAGTTCCACTAGCGGGAGGAGGGATACCGGGGAGCTGTTTTTT
V gene: TRBV28
J gene: TRBJ2-2
clone size: .
D gene: TRBD2

CDR3 protein: CASSPTVRDRGTETQYF
CDR3 DNA: TGTGCCAGCTCCCCTACCGTCCGGGACAGGGGAACGGAGACCCAGTACTTC
V gene: TRBV18
J gene: TRBJ2-5
clone size: .
D gene: TRBD1

CDR3 protein: CASIRAGRTLSKQYF
CDR3 DNA: TGTGCCAGCATCCGCGCCGGACGGACTTTGTCTAAGCAGTACTTC
V gene: TRBV28
J gene: TRBJ2-7
clone size: .
D gene: .

CDR3 protein: CASRSGVPNTEAFF
CDR3 DNA: TGTGCCAGCAGATCCGGGGTACCGAACACTGAAGCTTTCTTT
V gene: TRBV6-4
J gene: TRBJ1-1
clone size: .
D gene: .

CDR3 protein: CASSLAGADNQPQHF
CDR3 DNA: TGTGCCAGCAGCTTAGCAGGGGCCGACAATCAGCCCCAGCATTTT
V gene: TRBV7-8
J gene: TRBJ1-5
clone size: .
D gene: .

CDR3 protein: CASSLQGVVGTEAFF
CDR3 DNA: TGTGCCAGCAGCCTACAGGGCGTAGTAGGCACTGAAGCTTTCTTT
V gene: TRBV2
J gene: TRBJ1-1
clone size: .
D gene: .

CDR3 protein: CASSRTVTGAASYEQYF
CDR3 DNA: TGTGCCAGCAGCCGTACGGTTACAGGGGCGGCCTCCTACGAGCAGTACTTC
V gene: TRBV27
J gene: TRBJ2-7
clone size: .
D gene: TRBD1

CDR3 protein: CASSFLELAPEETQYF
CDR3 DNA: TGCGCCAGCAGCTTCCTCGAACTAGCGCCCGAAGAGACCCAGTACTTC
V gene: TRBV5-1
J gene: TRBJ2-5
clone size: .
D gene: TRBD2

CDR3 protein: CASSAKTGSETNEKLFF
CDR3 DNA: TGTGCCAGCAGTGCGAAGACAGGGAGTGAGACTAATGAAAAACTGTTTTTT
V gene: TRBV6-1
J gene: TRBJ1-4
clone size: .
D gene: TRBD1

CDR3 protein: CASSLARGHSYGYTF
CDR3 DNA: TGCGCCAGCAGCTTGGCCAGGGGGCACTCCTATGGCTACACCTTC
V gene: TRBV5-1
J gene: TRBJ1-2
clone size: .
D gene: TRBD1

CDR3 protein: CASGTGRYNEQFF
CDR3 DNA: TGTGCCAGCGGGACAGGGCGGTACAATGAGCAGTTCTTC
V gene: TRBV6-1
J gene: TRBJ2-1
clone size: .
D gene: TRBD1

CDR3 protein: CASTPSGGAYNEQFF
CDR3 DNA: TGTGCCAGCACCCCAAGCGGGGGGGCCTACAATGAGCAGTTCTTC
V gene: TRBV7-9
J gene: TRBJ2-1
clone size: once
D gene: TRBD2

CDR3 protein: CASTPFAGGPGGELFF
CDR3 DNA: TGTGCCAGCACCCCCTTTGCGGGGGGGCCGGGCGGGGAGCTGTTTTTT
V gene: TRBV6-4
J gene: TRBJ2-2
clone size: .
D gene: TRBD2

CDR3 protein: CASSRSGLAGNEQFF
CDR3 DNA: TGTGCCAGCAGCCGATCGGGACTAGCGGGCAATGAGCAGTTCTTC
V gene: TRBV6-5
J gene: TRBJ2-1
clone size: .
D gene: TRBD2

CDR3 protein: CSVTTSGGIGYGYTF
CDR3 DNA: TGCAGCGTTACTACCTCCGGCGGGATAGGGTATGGCTACACCTTC
V gene: TRBV29-1
J gene: TRBJ1-2
clone size: .
D gene: .

CDR3 protein: CASIGQGTTGELFF
CDR3 DNA: TGTGCCAGTATTGGACAGGGAACCACCGGGGAGCTGTTTTTT
V gene: TRBV19
J gene: TRBJ2-2
clone size: .
D gene: TRBD1

CDR3 protein: CASSFPLAATDTQYF
CDR3 DNA: TGTGCCAGCAGCTTTCCACTAGCGGCCACAGATACGCAGTATTTT
V gene: TRBV7-9
J gene: TRBJ2-3
clone size: .
D gene: TRBD2

CDR3 protein: CSVGRRISTDTIYF
CDR3 DNA: TGCAGCGTTGGGAGGAGGATTTCGACCGACACCATATATTTT
V gene: TRBV29-1
J gene: TRBJ1-3
clone size: .
D gene: .

CDR3 protein: CASRQGIDMNTEAFF
CDR3 DNA: TGTGCCAGCAGGCAAGGGATTGACATGAACACTGAAGCTTTCTTT
V gene: TRBV14
J gene: TRBJ1-1
clone size: .
D gene: .

CDR3 protein: CASSRTGYSYEQYF
CDR3 DNA: TGTGCCAGCAGTCGGACAGGGTACTCCTACGAGCAGTACTTC
V gene: TRBV28
J gene: TRBJ2-7
clone size: .
D gene: TRBD1

CDR3 protein: CSAPDGAPSGANVLTF
CDR3 DNA: TGCAGCGCACCCGACGGAGCCCCATCTGGGGCCAACGTCCTGACTTTC
V gene: TRBV29-1
J gene: TRBJ2-6
clone size: few
D gene: .

CDR3 protein: CASSYEGAHGYTF
CDR3 DNA: TGTGCCAGCAGTTACGAGGGGGCGCACGGCTACACCTTC
V gene: TRBV6-5
J gene: TRBJ1-2
clone size: .
D gene: TRBD1

CDR3 protein: CASSYPQGEAFF
CDR3 DNA: TGTGCCAGCAGTTACCCGCAGGGAGAAGCTTTCTTT
V gene: TRBV6-5
J gene: TRBJ1-1
clone size: .
D gene: .

CDR3 protein: CASSHGQGSGEKLFF
CDR3 DNA: TGCGCCAGCAGCCACGGACAGGGATCAGGGGAAAAACTGTTTTTT
V gene: TRBV5-1
J gene: TRBJ1-4
clone size: .
D gene: TRBD1

CDR3 protein: CASSRGSGFNNEQFF
CDR3 DNA: TGTGCCAGCAGTAGGGGAAGCGGGTTTAACAATGAGCAGTTCTTC
V gene: TRBV27
J gene: TRBJ2-1
clone size: .
D gene: .

CDR3 protein: CASSGTGFKAFF
CDR3 DNA: TGTGCCAGTAGTGGGACAGGATTTAAAGCTTTCTTT
V gene: TRBV19
J gene: TRBJ1-1
clone size: few
D gene: TRBD1

CDR3 protein: CASSLDRSNTGELFF
CDR3 DNA: TGTGCCAGCAGCTTGGACAGGTCGAACACCGGGGAGCTGTTTTTT
V gene: TRBV7-2
J gene: TRBJ2-2
clone size: .
D gene: TRBD1

CDR3 protein: CASSPTSTEAFF
CDR3 DNA: TGTGCCAGCTCACCTACGAGCACTGAAGCTTTCTTT
V gene: TRBV18
J gene: TRBJ1-1
clone size: .
D gene: .

CDR3 protein: CASSLRRGETYEQYF
CDR3 DNA: TGTGCCAGCAGTTTAAGGAGGGGCGAAACATACGAGCAGTACTTC
V gene: TRBV27
J gene: TRBJ2-7
clone size: .
D gene: .

CDR3 protein: CASSPARLAGGLLTSTDTQYF
CDR3 DNA: TGTGCCAGCTCACCCGCCCGACTAGCGGGAGGCCTACTTACTAGCACAGATACGCAGTATTTT
V gene: TRBV18
J gene: TRBJ2-3
clone size: .
D gene: TRBD2

CDR3 protein: CASRMGQMGTEAFF
CDR3 DNA: TGTGCCAGCAGGATGGGGCAAATGGGCACTGAAGCTTTCTTT
V gene: TRBV2
J gene: TRBJ1-1
clone size: once
D gene: .

CDR3 protein: CSVEVGRGGSYNEQFF
CDR3 DNA: TGCAGCGTTGAAGTTGGGCGGGGGGGAAGCTACAATGAGCAGTTCTTC
V gene: TRBV29-1
J gene: TRBJ2-1
clone size: .
D gene: TRBD2

CDR3 protein: CASSFVSRSTGELFF
CDR3 DNA: TGTGCCAGCAGCTTTGTGTCTCGGAGCACCGGGGAGCTGTTTTTT
V gene: TRBV11-2
J gene: TRBJ2-2
clone size: .
D gene: .

CDR3 protein: CASSFRDSNQPQHF
CDR3 DNA: TGTGCCAGTAGTTTCCGGGATAGCAATCAGCCCCAGCATTTT
V gene: TRBV19
J gene: TRBJ1-5
clone size: .
D gene: .

CDR3 protein: CASSVPSDSNYGYTF
CDR3 DNA: TGTGCCAGCAGCGTACCCTCCGACAGTAACTATGGCTACACCTTC
V gene: TRBV9
J gene: TRBJ1-2
clone size: .
D gene: .

CDR3 protein: CASSLVAGGGEQYF
CDR3 DNA: TGTGCCAGCAGCTTAGTAGCGGGAGGGGGCGAGCAGTACTTC
V gene: TRBV7-2
J gene: TRBJ2-7
clone size: .
D gene: TRBD2

CDR3 protein: CASRSGLMNTEAFF
CDR3 DNA: TGTGCCAGTAGATCTGGACTGATGAACACTGAAGCTTTCTTT
V gene: TRBV6-1
J gene: TRBJ1-1
clone size: .
D gene: .

CDR3 protein: CASSLTGTSEYNEQFF
CDR3 DNA: TGTGCCAGCAGCCTGACCGGGACTAGCGAGTACAATGAGCAGTTCTTC
V gene: TRBV9
J gene: TRBJ2-1
clone size: .
D gene: TRBD2

CDR3 protein: CASRDRERRGTDTQYF
CDR3 DNA: TGTGCCAGCAGGGACAGGGAAAGGAGGGGCACAGATACGCAGTATTTT
V gene: TRBV7-9
J gene: TRBJ2-3
clone size: .
D gene: TRBD1

CDR3 protein: CASSLSSVGEQYF
CDR3 DNA: TGTGCCAGCAGTTTGTCATCGGTCGGCGAGCAGTACTTC
V gene: TRBV28
J gene: TRBJ2-7
clone size: .
D gene: .

CDR3 protein: CASTSAGTTSLFF
CDR3 DNA: TGCGCCAGCACCTCCGCAGGGACTACGAGTTTATTCTTC
V gene: TRBV5-1
J gene: TRBJ2-1
clone size: .
D gene: TRBD2

CDR3 protein: CASSKYAGSYTF
CDR3 DNA: TGTGCCAGCAGTAAATACGCAGGGAGCTACACCTTC
V gene: TRBV2
J gene: TRBJ1-2
clone size: .
D gene: .

CDR3 protein: CASSLQAIPGQANSYEQYF
CDR3 DNA: TGTGCCAGCAGCCTTCAAGCCATTCCGGGACAGGCTAACTCCTACGAGCAGTACTTC
V gene: TRBV27
J gene: TRBJ2-7
clone size: .
D gene: TRBD1

CDR3 protein: CASSDDLADTQYF
CDR3 DNA: TGTGCCAGCAGTGATGACTTGGCAGATACGCAGTATTTT
V gene: TRBV2
J gene: TRBJ2-3
clone size: .
D gene: .

CDR3 protein: CASSLTTGVTEAFF
CDR3 DNA: TGTGCCAGCAGCCTAACCACGGGGGTAACGGAAGCTTTCTTT
V gene: TRBV9
J gene: TRBJ1-1
clone size: .
D gene: .

CDR3 protein: CASSEKQSNEKLFF
CDR3 DNA: TGTGCCAGCAGTGAGAAACAGTCTAATGAAAAACTGTTTTTT
V gene: TRBV2
J gene: TRBJ1-4
clone size: .
D gene: .

CDR3 protein: CASSRKTSGRQETQYF
CDR3 DNA: TGTGCCAGCAGTCGCAAAACTAGCGGGAGACAAGAGACCCAGTACTTC
V gene: TRBV27
J gene: TRBJ2-5
clone size: .
D gene: TRBD2

CDR3 protein: CAMRGGSDEQYF
CDR3 DNA: TGTGCCATGAGGGGGGGGTCGGACGAGCAGTACTTC
V gene: TRBV10-3
J gene: TRBJ2-7
clone size: .
D gene: .

CDR3 protein: CASSEGGHQPQHF
CDR3 DNA: TGTGCCAGTTCAGAGGGAGGTCATCAGCCCCAGCATTTT
V gene: TRBV19
J gene: TRBJ1-5
clone size: .
D gene: .

CDR3 protein: CASSVGTDFYGYTF
CDR3 DNA: TGCGCCAGCAGTGTCGGGACAGACTTCTATGGCTACACCTTC
V gene: TRBV10-1
J gene: TRBJ1-2
clone size: .
D gene: TRBD1

CDR3 protein: CAASLGLAGRGTQYF
CDR3 DNA: TGTGCCGCCTCATTGGGACTAGCGGGGCGGGGGACCCAGTACTTC
V gene: TRBV10-3
J gene: TRBJ2-5
clone size: .
D gene: TRBD2

CDR3 protein: CASSLAGRTINQPQHF
CDR3 DNA: TGTGCCAGCAGCTTGGCGGGACGGACTATCAATCAGCCCCAGCATTTT
V gene: TRBV7-2
J gene: TRBJ1-5
clone size: .
D gene: .

CDR3 protein: CASTGQQGTEAFF
CDR3 DNA: TGTGCCAGCACTGGGCAGCAGGGCACTGAAGCTTTCTTT
V gene: TRBV25-1
J gene: TRBJ1-1
clone size: .
D gene: .

CDR3 protein: CASSFSPPSGEQYF
CDR3 DNA: TGCGCCAGCAGCTTTTCACCACCCTCGGGCGAGCAGTACTTC
V gene: TRBV5-1
J gene: TRBJ2-7
clone size: .
D gene: .

CDR3 protein: CASSPRGGQGLTGELFF
CDR3 DNA: TGCGCCAGCAGCCCGAGGGGGGGACAGGGCCTCACCGGGGAGCTGTTTTTT
V gene: TRBV5-1
J gene: TRBJ2-2
clone size: .
D gene: TRBD1

CDR3 protein: CASSLDPSPYEQYF
CDR3 DNA: TGTGCCAGCAGCTTAGATCCTTCCCCCTACGAGCAGTACTTC
V gene: TRBV11-2
J gene: TRBJ2-7
clone size: .
D gene: .